This T cell receptor (beta chain) was observed in a study of technical replicates of blood from a handful of donors. The CDR3 runs 14 residues. Trimming took 3 bases from V and 4 from J, leaving 13 bases between them. Germline CDR1 SGHKS, CDR2 YYEKEE (reference sequence). Sequencing was performed with immunoSEQ multiplex PCR; in TCRdb, only in-frame clones are kept and a portion is missing. This sample has roughly 85,000 clones; approximately 95% occur once, and the top ten carry around 0.25%. This sequence was found in a human donor in good health. Sequences were obtained from T cells isolated from PBMCs. The V call is TRBV5-5, the J call TRBJ1-1; perhaps TRBD1 as D (6 bases). The CDR3 region is CASSYYREGTEAFF. Written as DNA, the CDR3 is TGTGCCAGCAGCTACTACAGGGAGGGCACTGAAGCTTTCTTT.